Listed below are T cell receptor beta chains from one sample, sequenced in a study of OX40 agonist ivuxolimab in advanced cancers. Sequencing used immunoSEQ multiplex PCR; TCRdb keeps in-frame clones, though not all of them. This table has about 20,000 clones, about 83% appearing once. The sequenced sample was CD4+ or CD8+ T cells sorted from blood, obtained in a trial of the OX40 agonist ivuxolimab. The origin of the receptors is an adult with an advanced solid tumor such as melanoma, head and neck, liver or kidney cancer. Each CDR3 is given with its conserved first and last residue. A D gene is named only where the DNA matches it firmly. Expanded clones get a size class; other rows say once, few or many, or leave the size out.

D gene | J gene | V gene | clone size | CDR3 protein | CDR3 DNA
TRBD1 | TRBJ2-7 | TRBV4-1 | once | CASSQDGTGVYEQYF | TGCGCCAGCAGCCAAGATGGCACAGGGGTATACGAGCAGTACTTC
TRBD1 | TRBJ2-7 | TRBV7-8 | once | CASSDSGQGNYEQYF | TGTGCCAGCAGCGACTCGGGACAGGGAAACTACGAGCAGTACTTC
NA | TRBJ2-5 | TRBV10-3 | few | CAISVGAGTQETQYF | TGTGCCATCAGTGTGGGGGCGGGGACTCAAGAGACCCAGTACTTC
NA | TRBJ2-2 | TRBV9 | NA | CASSVDAAMNTGELFF | TGTGCCAGCAGCGTAGATGCAGCTATGAACACCGGGGAGCTGTTTTTT
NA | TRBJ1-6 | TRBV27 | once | CASSPPLGRASPLHF | TGTGCCAGCAGTCCCCCCTTGGGGCGGGCTTCACCCCTCCACTTT
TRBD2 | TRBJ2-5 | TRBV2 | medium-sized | CASSELAGADETQYF | TGTGCCAGCAGTGAACTAGCGGGGGCGGATGAGACCCAGTACTTC
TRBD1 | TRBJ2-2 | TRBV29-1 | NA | CSVAGTDTGELFF | TGCAGCGTCGCTGGGACAGATACCGGGGAGCTGTTTTTT
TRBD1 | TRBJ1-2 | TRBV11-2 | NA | CASRPTGGHGYTF | TGTGCCAGCAGACCGACAGGGGGTCATGGCTACACCTTC
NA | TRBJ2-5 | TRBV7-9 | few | CASSLAAGQETQYF | TGTGCCAGCAGCTTAGCGGCAGGTCAAGAGACCCAGTACTTC
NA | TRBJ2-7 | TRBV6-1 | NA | CASSEIGRTYEQYF | TGTGCCAGCAGTGAAATAGGACGAACCTACGAGCAGTACTTC
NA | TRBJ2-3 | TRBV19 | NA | CASSIVRAPDTQYF | TGTGCCAGTAGTATTGTGAGGGCCCCAGATACGCAGTATTTT
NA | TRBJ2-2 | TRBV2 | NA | CASTLGGGAGELFF | TGTGCCAGCACCCTAGGAGGGGGGGCCGGGGAGCTGTTTTTT